This T cell receptor beta chain was captured in a study of cytomegalovirus exposure and HLA in healthy donors. The study ran its PCR with 60 Vbeta and 13 Jbeta primers. TCRdb's copy holds only in-frame clones and misses some; the assay was immunoSEQ multiplex PCR. The table includes fewer than 140,000 clones, roughly 77% detected once. V dropped 2 bases and J dropped 6; count of bases not matched to a gene: 5. The CDR3 has 15 amino acids. In germline, CDR1 is LNHDA, CDR2 SQIVND (reference sequence). The V call is TRBV19, the J call TRBJ2-2, with TRBD2 identical over 8 bases. The origin of this receptor is a man aged 40-49 years in good health and CMV-seronegative. Material for sequencing was PBMCs. As DNA, the CDR3 is TGTGCCAGTAGTATAACCCGGGAGGGATCCGGGGAGCTGTTTTTT. Its translation: CASSITREGSGELFF.